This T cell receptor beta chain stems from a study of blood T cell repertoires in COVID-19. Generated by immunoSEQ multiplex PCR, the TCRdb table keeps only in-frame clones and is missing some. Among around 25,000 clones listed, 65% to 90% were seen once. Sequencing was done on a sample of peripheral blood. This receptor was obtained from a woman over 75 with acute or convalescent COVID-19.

The CDR3 DNA reads TGTGCCAGCAGCGAAACAGGGGACCTCGGCTACACCTTC. This translates into CASSETGDLGYTF. The chain has TRBV9 and TRBJ1-2, with 7 positions matching TRBD1. The CDR3 extends over 13 amino acids. Germline CDR1 SGDLS, CDR2 YYNGEE. Losses at the gene ends were 3 bases for V and 8 bases for J; bases not matched to a gene: 7.